Shown below are 26 T cell receptor beta chains from a single sample sequenced in a study of T cell repertoires in cytomegalovirus infection. Using its own MiXCR run on the reads, TCRdb lists one record per CDR3 protein. The sample lists 100,000 or so distinct CDR3 sequences, 20% to 30% occurring once. The specimen was CD8+ T cells from PBMCs. These receptors originate from a human donor in good health (CMV status not recorded). Some clones in this sample may be carry-over from other donors' samples.

The sample holds a few counts of this clonotype. The V gene is TRBV2, the J gene TRBJ2-7, with 7 bases identical to TRBD1. CDR1 is SNHLY, CDR2 FYNNEI, per germline. V dropped 4 bases and J dropped 1; count of bases not matched to a gene: 16. There are 18 residues in the CDR3. The CDR3 spells CASSVSGGNEAVSYEQYF. The CDR3 bases are TGTGCCAGCAGTGTATCAGGGGGAAACGAAGCGGTTTCCTACGAGCAGTACTTC.

This clonotype was recorded many times. The J gene is TRBJ1-4, the V gene TRBV7-6; D perhaps matches TRBD1 (5 bases). Trimming left V 6 bases short and J 8 bases short, with 19 bases between. The CDR3 is made up of 15 amino acids. Germline CDR1 and CDR2: SGHVS and FNYEAQ. CDR3 bases: TGTGCCAGCAGACTTAGCGAAGGGGCGGAAGAAAAACTGTTTTTT. It yields the protein CASRLSEGAEEKLFF.

This clonotype was detected only a few times. The genes are TRBV20-1 and TRBJ1-3, with D unresolved. Trimming took 0 bases from V and 4 from J, leaving 4 bases between them. This CDR3 has 12 amino acids. CDR1 and CDR2 from the germline V gene are DFQATT and SNEGSKA (reference sequence). CDR3 DNA sequence: TGCAGTGCTAGAGATGGGGGAAACACCATATATTTT. Residues: CSARDGGNTIYF.

This clonotype has a count of ten or more. The gene calls are TRBV27 and TRBJ2-7; no clear D gene. Trimming took off 3 bases at V and 0 bases at J, with 9 bases between the two ends. The CDR3 has 14 amino acids. CDR1 and CDR2 (germline): MNHEY, SMNVEV (reference sequence). CDR3 region: CASSLGSSSYEQYF. The DNA of the CDR3 is TGTGCCAGCAGTTTGGGCAGTAGCTCCTACGAGCAGTACTTC.

The genes are TRBV25-1 and TRBJ1-2; possibly TRBD1 for D (6 bases). V was shortened by 3 bases and J by 8 bases, with 28 bases between the two germline ends. The germline V gene has CDR1 MGHDK and CDR2 SYGVNS. The CDR3 runs 18 residues. The CDR3 here is CASSDMVGDTAVIEGYTF. The CDR3 bases are TGTGCCAGCAGTGATATGGTAGGGGACACCGCGGTGATAGAAGGCTACACCTTC.

CDR3 DNA sequence: TGTGCCAGCGTCGGGGGTTACGAGCAGTACTTC. Translating it yields CASVGGYEQYF. This chain connects TRBV2 to TRBJ2-7; D might be TRBD2 (6 bases). This CDR3 has 11 residues. V lost 8 bases and J lost 4, with 9 bases in between. Germline values: CDR1 SNHLY, CDR2 FYNNEI.

The chain is built from TRBV6-6 and TRBJ2-3; 11 nucleotides align to TRBD2. The V and J ends lost 2 bases and 4 bases, in that order; junction bases with no gene match: 5. The CDR3 has 16 residues. Germline CDR1 and CDR2: MNHNY and SVGAGI (reference sequence). This chain's CDR3 is CASSYGLAGGADTQYF. The CDR3 region has the DNA TGTGCCAGCAGTTACGGGCTAGCGGGGGGAGCAGATACGCAGTATTTT.

A few counts support this clonotype. J is TRBJ1-5 and V is TRBV27, with TRBD1 matching over 9 bases. V was pared by 5 bases and J by 1 base, with 6 bases of the junction left unmatched. Germline assignment: CDR1 MNHEY and CDR2 SMNVEV (reference sequence). This CDR3 has 16 amino acids. The DNA of the CDR3 is TGTGCCAGCAGTGTACAGGGGGCGAAGAGCAATCAGCCCCAGCATTTT. It is translated as CASSVQGAKSNQPQHF.

The V and J genes are TRBV6-1 and TRBJ2-2; no clear D gene. The CDR3 is made up of 16 amino acids. CDR1 and CDR2 (germline): MNHNS, SASEGT. V was cut by 3 bases and J by 0 bases, with 11 bases left in between. DNA for the CDR3: TGTGCCAGCAGTGAGGGTCTACCCTCGAACACCGGGGAGCTGTTTTTT. As protein: CASSEGLPSNTGELFF.

This clonotype turned up a few times. The rearrangement uses TRBV12-3 or TRBV12-4 and TRBJ2-1; D unresolved. Trimming stripped 5 bases from V and 6 bases from J, with 5 bases between. The CDR3 has 11 residues. CDR3 bases: TGTGCCAGCAGTGCTGGCAATGAGCAGTTCTTC. Amino acid sequence: CASSAGNEQFF.

This clonotype occurred many times. The CDR3 nucleotides are TGTGCCAGCAGTTACTCGAGGGGTGGGACTGAAGCTTTCTTT. Protein sequence: CASSYSRGGTEAFF. The rearrangement joins TRBV6-2 or TRBV6-3 to TRBJ1-1, with D tentatively TRBD1 (5 bases). The CDR3 sequence is 14 residues long. Looked up from germline, CDR1 is MNHEY and CDR2 is SVGEGT. Trimming shortened V by 0 bases and J by 5 bases, and 10 bases separated the two germline ends.

The chain joins TRBV4-3 to TRBJ1-1, with D possibly being TRBD1 (6 bases). V was pared by 1 base and J by 5 bases, with 11 bases between. CDR3 size: 14 residues. The germline V gene encodes CDR1 LGHNA and CDR2 YSLEER. The CDR3 DNA follows: TGCGCCAGCAGCCAAGTTACAGGGTTGACTGAAGCTTTCTTT. It is translated as CASSQVTGLTEAFF.

This clonotype was counted many times. This chain connects TRBV11-2 to TRBJ2-7, with 8 bases that match TRBD1. The CDR3 is made up of 14 amino acids. From germline, CDR1 is SGHAT and CDR2 FQNNGV. With 1 base clipped from V and 7 bases from J, the junction kept 6 bases outside the gene matches. In DNA form, the CDR3 reads TGTGCCAGCAGCTTAGGGGGGACAGGTCGGGAGCAGTACTTC. Amino acid sequence: CASSLGGTGREQYF.

This clonotype was detected a few times. The chain links TRBV20-1 to TRBJ2-5, with 13 bases identical to TRBD2. V gave up 1 base and J gave up 3 bases; unmatched junction bases: 5. CDR3 length equals 16 residues. Germline loops: CDR1 DFQATT, CDR2 SNEGSKA (reference sequence). The CDR3 DNA sequence: TGCAGTGCTAGAGCCCCGGGGACTAGCGGGAAAGAGACCCAGTACTTC. Translated: CSARAPGTSGKETQYF.

This clonotype has more than one count but fewer than ten. This sequence joins TRBV7-9 and TRBJ2-1; no clear D. The CDR3 runs 14 residues. Germline V gene sequence: CDR1 SEHNR, CDR2 FQNEAQ (reference sequence). With 4 bases removed from V and 5 bases from J, the gap between germline ends came to 12 bases. The CDR3 region has the DNA TGTGCCAGCAGCTCCGTCAACATCGACAATGAGCAGTTCTTC. Its protein is CASSSVNIDNEQFF.

This clonotype was observed at least ten times. This chain joins TRBV28 and TRBJ2-7; D ambiguous. Germline V gene lookup returns CDR1 MDHEN and CDR2 SYDVKM. V lost 7 bases, J lost 3 bases, and 7 bases lay in between. The CDR3 totals 11 residues. The CDR3 nucleotides are TGTGCCAGCACCCAAAGCTACGAGCAGTACTTC. It is translated as CASTQSYEQYF.

This clonotype has a count of ten or more. CDR3 protein: CASSLDGGPSYNEQFF. CDR3 nucleotides: TGTGCCAGCAGCTTAGACGGGGGGCCCTCCTACAATGAGCAGTTCTTC. This sequence joins TRBV7-8 and TRBJ2-1, with D perhaps TRBD2 (7 bases). The V gene lost 1 base and the J gene lost 0 bases, with 10 bases spanning the gap. CDR1 is SGHVS and CDR2 is FQNEAQ in the germline V gene. The CDR3 sequence is 16 residues long.

The rearrangement joins TRBV20-1 to TRBJ2-7, with TRBD2 matching over 12 bases. This CDR3 has 20 amino acids. Germline V lookup: CDR1 DFQATT, CDR2 SNEGSKA (reference sequence). Trimming removed 0 bases from V and 3 bases from J; junction bases left unmatched: 18. The CDR3 sequence: CSARDSGLAGGPGVGYEQYF. The CDR3 DNA follows: TGCAGTGCTAGAGACTCGGGGCTAGCGGGGGGGCCGGGTGTTGGCTACGAGCAGTACTTC.

This clonotype came up many times. The chain joins TRBV7-6 to TRBJ1-1; no firm D call. Per germline, CDR1 SGHVS and CDR2 FNYEAQ. CDR3 length: 15 amino acids. Trimming left V 0 bases short and J 0 bases short, with 8 bases between. CDR3 nucleotides: TGTGCCAGCAGCTTAGCGGAGACACTGAACACTGAAGCTTTCTTT. It is translated as CASSLAETLNTEAFF.

In DNA, the CDR3 is TGTGCCACCAGCAGACATATTTCAGATACGCAGTATTTT. Translation: CATSRHISDTQYF. The gene calls are TRBV15 and TRBJ2-3; unclear D gene. Germline V CDR1 and CDR2: LNHNV, YYDKDF (reference sequence). The CDR3 is 13 amino acids. V lost 2 bases to trimming and J lost 4 bases, with 7 bases between them. The entire variable domain, with the rest obtained from reference TRBV15 and TRBJ2-3, is as follows: DAMVIQNPRYQVTQFGKPVTLSCSQTLNHNVMYWYQQKSSQAPKLLFHYYDKDFNNEADTPDNFQSRRPNTSFCFLDIRSPGLGDTAMYLCATSRHISDTQYFGPGTRLTVL.

This clonotype was counted many times. This sequence joins TRBV5-6 and TRBJ2-5; D gene ambiguous. Germline CDR1 reads SGHDT; CDR2 reads YYEEEE. V dropped 2 bases and J dropped 5 bases, with 4 bases sitting between them. This CDR3 contains 11 residues. The CDR3 DNA follows: TGTGCCAGCAGCTTTACCGAGACCCAGTACTTC. This codes for CASSFTETQYF.

This clonotype was recorded a few times. V and J are TRBV7-9 and TRBJ2-7; D ambiguous. CDR1 and CDR2 from the germline V gene are SEHNR and FQNEAQ (reference sequence). V lost 4 bases and J 1 base, leaving 11 bases between the germline ends. The CDR3 consists of 14 residues. The CDR3 here is CASSSKDGSYEQYF. The CDR3 DNA reads as TGTGCCAGCAGCTCAAAGGACGGATCCTACGAGCAGTACTTC.

The chain has TRBV28 and TRBJ2-7; D is possibly TRBD2 (6 bases). The CDR3 runs 16 residues. The germline gives CDR1 MDHEN, CDR2 SYDVKM. Trimming took 6 bases from V and 3 from J, leaving 21 bases between them. The CDR3 DNA reads as TGTGCCAGCAGCCCATTAGAGGCGGGGCTTCGCTACGAGCAGTACTTC. It yields the protein CASSPLEAGLRYEQYF.

This clonotype showed up just a few times. In DNA form, the CDR3 reads TGCAGTGCTACAGCGGGAGAGGTCGATGAGCAGTTCTTC. It encodes CSATAGEVDEQFF. The chain employs TRBV20-1 and TRBJ2-1; 8 bases line up with TRBD2. Germline V gene lookup returns CDR1 DFQATT and CDR2 SNEGSKA (reference sequence). The CDR3 is 13 amino acids. The trim removed 4 bases at V and 8 bases at J, leaving 7 bases unmatched.

This clonotype has at least ten counts. The chain employs TRBV7-6 and TRBJ2-7, with 10 nucleotides matching TRBD2. Germline values: CDR1 SGHVS, CDR2 FNYEAQ. V trimming: 2 bases; J trimming: 5 bases; junction bases outside the gene matches: 3. The CDR3 contains 14 residues. As DNA, the CDR3 is TGTGCCAGCAGCTTAAGCGGGGGGGAGGACGAGCAGTACTTC. Translation: CASSLSGGEDEQYF.

This clonotype was seen at least ten times. The chain joins TRBV14 to TRBJ2-1; D possibly corresponds to TRBD2 (6 bases). The CDR3 totals 15 residues. In germline, CDR1 is SGHDN, CDR2 FVKESK. V lost 0 bases, J lost 5 bases, and 11 bases lay in between. This CDR3 reads CASSQERRGHNEQFF. The CDR3 DNA reads TGTGCCAGCAGCCAAGAACGGCGGGGTCACAATGAGCAGTTCTTC. Full variable domain (remainder filled in from reference TRBV14 and TRBJ2-1): EAGVTQFPSHSVIEKGQTVTLRCDPISGHDNLYWYRRVMGKEIKFLLHFVKESKQDESGMPNNRFLAERTGGTYSTLKVQPAELEDSGVYFCASSQERRGHNEQFFGPGTRLTVL.